Each of the 29 T cell receptor beta chains below was sequenced from the same sample in a study of T cells in localized non-small cell lung cancer. The method was immunoSEQ multiplex PCR; TCRdb's version includes in-frame clones alone and lacks a portion of them. There are around 19,000 clones in the sample; roughly nine tenths occur only once, and approximately 2.7% lies in the top ten. The input for sequencing was peripheral blood, taken before any cancer treatment. These receptor sequences come from a woman aged 35 to 69 with stage I lung adenocarcinoma.

This clone was picked up one time. The gene calls are TRBV5-6 and TRBJ2-3, with TRBD1 as a possible D gene (6 bases). From germline, CDR1 is SGHDT and CDR2 YYEEEE. V was pared by 1 base and J by 6 bases, with 9 bases between. The CDR3 totals 13 residues. The CDR3 DNA sequence: TGTGCCAGCAGCTTGCAGGGGTGGGATACGCAGTATTTT. Its translation: CASSLQGWDTQYF.

V is TRBV25-1 and J is TRBJ2-2; D is unresolved. With 5 bases removed from V and 2 bases from J, the gap between germline ends came to 9 bases. The CDR3 has 14 amino acids. CDR1 and CDR2 from the germline V gene are MGHDK and SYGVNS. The CDR3 DNA follows: TGTGCCAGCAGTACGACACTTAACACCGGGGAGCTGTTTTTT. It translates to CASSTTLNTGELFF.

The chain uses TRBV27 and TRBJ2-7; D call uncertain. Trimming took 6 bases from V and 2 from J, leaving 11 bases between them. Germline V CDR1 and CDR2: MNHEY, SMNVEV (reference sequence). The CDR3 loop spans 13 amino acids. In DNA form, the CDR3 reads TGTGCCAGCAGCCTTGGAATGACCTACGAGCAGTACTTC. This gives the protein CASSLGMTYEQYF.

This chain uses TRBV19 with TRBJ1-4; 12 nucleotides agree with TRBD1. The J segment lost 8 bases and the V segment lost 6 bases, leaving 10 bases of the junction unmatched. The CDR3 covers 16 residues. In germline, CDR1 is LNHDA, CDR2 SQIVND (reference sequence). CDR3 in DNA: TGTGCCAGTAGCCGCCGGGACAGGGGGCGCGAGGAAAAACTGTTTTTT. Protein: CASSRRDRGREEKLFF.

The V gene is TRBV10-1, the J gene TRBJ2-2, with D unclear. V lost 6 bases and J lost 4, with 6 bases in between. The CDR3 is made up of 12 amino acids. Germline V CDR1 and CDR2: WNHNN, SYGVQD (reference sequence). The CDR3 DNA reads TGCGCCAGCAGCTACAGCACCGGGGAGCTGTTTTTT. Residues: CASSYSTGELFF.

The rearrangement uses TRBV19 and TRBJ2-7; possible D gene TRBD1, 6 bases. Germline loops: CDR1 LNHDA, CDR2 SQIVND (reference sequence). CDR3 length: 13 residues. Trimming took 3 bases from V and 3 from J, leaving 9 bases between them. The CDR3 DNA is TGTGCCAGTAGTATCCTACAGGGCTACGAGCAGTACTTC. It yields the protein CASSILQGYEQYF.

The rearrangement uses TRBV6-5 and TRBJ1-1; tentatively, D is TRBD1 (6 bases). Germline CDR1 MNHEY, CDR2 SVGAGI. There are 16 residues in the CDR3. Trimming removed 0 bases at V and 0 bases at J, with 11 bases between. The chain's CDR3 is CASSYSAGGLNTEAFF. CDR3 nucleotide sequence: TGTGCCAGCAGTTACTCTGCGGGGGGCTTGAACACTGAAGCTTTCTTT.

V and J are TRBV7-2 and TRBJ1-1; 7 nucleotides match TRBD1. CDR1 is SGHTA and CDR2 is FQGNSA in the germline V gene. The CDR3 runs 12 residues. J lost 8 bases, V lost 2 bases, and 2 bases had no gene match. CDR3 residues: CASSLWDSEAFF. The CDR3 DNA reads TGTGCCAGCAGCTTATGGGACAGCGAAGCTTTCTTT.

V and J are TRBV6-5 and TRBJ1-1; D unresolved. V was pared by 6 bases and J by 0 bases, with 14 bases between. This CDR3 spans 15 amino acids. Looked up from germline, CDR1 is MNHEY and CDR2 is SVGAGI. For the CDR3, the DNA is TGTGCCAGCAGCCACCTGGACGGCATGAACACTGAAGCTTTCTTT. Translation: CASSHLDGMNTEAFF.

This clone was counted a few times. The chain carries TRBV6-5 and TRBJ2-7, with TRBD1 matching 10 bases. V was clipped by 6 bases and J by 5 bases; unmatched bases: 7. The CDR3 has 14 amino acids. From germline, CDR1 is MNHEY and CDR2 SVGAGI. The CDR3 DNA is TGTGCCAGCAGCCCTAGGACAGGGGGTAACGAGCAGTACTTC. It codes for CASSPRTGGNEQYF.

The rearrangement joins TRBV14 to TRBJ2-2; 9 bases are a match to TRBD2. Trimming removed 0 bases from V and 4 bases from J; junction bases left unmatched: 3. CDR3 length equals 16 residues. CDR1 and CDR2 (germline): SGHDN, FVKESK. CDR3 region: CASSQEAGGITGELFF. The CDR3 coding sequence is TGTGCCAGCAGCCAAGAAGCGGGGGGCATCACCGGGGAGCTGTTTTTT.

The CDR3, as DNA: TGTGCCAGTAGTTGGGGGGGCAGGCCAGATACGCAGTATTTT. Translation: CASSWGGRPDTQYF. The chain recombines TRBV19 with TRBJ2-3; D is possibly TRBD2 (7 bases). Germline V gene data show CDR1 as LNHDA and CDR2 as SQIVND (reference sequence). The CDR3 spans 14 residues. Trimming took off 5 bases at V and 4 bases at J, with 13 bases between the two ends.

CDR3 sequence (DNA): TGCGCCAGCAGCACCACAGGAGACTCTGGAAACACCATATATTTT. It yields the protein CASSTTGDSGNTIYF. The chain employs TRBV5-1 and TRBJ1-3; possibly TRBD1 for D (5 bases). The CDR3 consists of 15 residues. Between the trimmed V and J ends, which lost 4 bases and 0 bases, there was a span of 11 bases. The germline gives CDR1 SGHRS, CDR2 YFSETQ.

The CDR3 spells CATGGWREGLNEQFF. CDR3 DNA sequence: TGTGCCACAGGGGGGTGGCGGGAGGGCCTGAATGAGCAGTTCTTC. The V gene is TRBV28, the J gene TRBJ2-1, with 9 bases identical to TRBD2. The germline CDR1 and CDR2 sequences are MDHEN and SYDVKM. The CDR3 contains 15 residues. V lost 10 bases, J lost 7 bases, and 14 bases stayed unmatched.

This chain uses TRBV7-2 with TRBJ2-5; tentatively, D is TRBD2 (6 bases). The CDR3 contains 15 residues. Germline CDR1 is SGHTA and CDR2 is FQGNSA. V was pared by 3 bases and J by 5 bases, with 16 bases between. The CDR3 loop is CASSFQRGEGETQYF. CDR3 DNA: TGTGCCAGCAGCTTTCAACGCGGGGAAGGGGAGACCCAGTACTTC.

This CDR3 is CASSLRDDTEAFF. In DNA, the CDR3 is TGTGCCAGCAGTTTGAGGGATGACACTGAAGCTTTCTTT. This chain joins TRBV7-3 and TRBJ1-1; D is undetermined. Trimming removed 6 bases at V and 3 bases at J, with 11 bases between. The CDR3 extends over 13 amino acids. The germline gives CDR1 SGHTA, CDR2 FQGTGA.

This chain joins TRBV15 and TRBJ1-1; D possibly corresponds to TRBD1 (6 bases). CDR3 length equals 14 residues. Deletions cut 3 bases from V and 4 bases from J, with 12 bases between. In germline, CDR1 is LNHNV, CDR2 YYDKDF (reference sequence). For the CDR3, the DNA is TGTGCCACCAGCAGGGTAGGGGGAGGCACTGAAGCTTTCTTT. Protein: CATSRVGGGTEAFF.

The rearrangement uses TRBV5-8 and TRBJ2-1; D could derive from TRBD1 or TRBD2 (5 bases each). V was shortened by 4 bases and J by 4 bases, with 15 bases between the two germline ends. The CDR3 runs to 15 residues. Germline assignment: CDR1 SGHTS and CDR2 YDEGEE. The CDR3 DNA follows: TGTGCCAGCAGCCAAGGGACGTCGGGATACAATGAGCAGTTCTTC. It specifies CASSQGTSGYNEQFF.

This clone was observed a single time. The chain is built from TRBV7-9 and TRBJ1-4, with a tentative D call TRBD1 (5 bases). Trimming cost V 5 bases and J 7 bases, with 17 bases left between them. CDR1 is SEHNR, CDR2 FQNEAQ, per germline (reference sequence). The CDR3 length is 15 residues. The CDR3 DNA is TGTGCCAGCAGCCAACCGGGGACCGGCGGTGAAAAACTGTTTTTT. It encodes CASSQPGTGGEKLFF.

The V gene is TRBV10-3, the J gene TRBJ2-5, with 7 nucleotides matching TRBD2. From germline, CDR1 is ENHRY and CDR2 SYGVKD. Unmatched junction bases numbered 22, after V lost 2 bases and J lost 7 bases. This CDR3 has 19 residues. The CDR3 region has the DNA TGTGCCATCAGTGAGCCGGGACCGATTCCCGGGAGGACCCTCGGGACCCAGTACTTC. Protein: CAISEPGPIPGRTLGTQYF.

In its sample, this clone was seen once. This chain joins TRBV29-1 and TRBJ2-3, with no clear D. The CDR3 contains 13 residues. Germline V gene sequence: CDR1 SQVTM, CDR2 ANQGSEA. Trimming cost V 5 bases and J 0 bases, with 9 bases left between them. For the CDR3, the DNA is TGCAGCGTTACGACTTCTAGCACAGATACGCAGTATTTT. It yields the protein CSVTTSSTDTQYF.

This sequence joins TRBV6-6 and TRBJ1-1; D uncertain. The length of the CDR3 is 12 residues. V lost 6 bases to trimming and J lost 1 base, with 6 bases between them. Germline V gives CDR1 MNHNY, CDR2 SVGAGI (reference sequence). Here the CDR3 reads CASRVPNTEAFF. For the CDR3, the DNA is TGTGCCAGCAGAGTGCCGAACACTGAAGCTTTCTTT.

The chain is built from TRBV6-1 and TRBJ2-7; D not resolved. Germline V CDR1 and CDR2: MNHNS, SASEGT. V was clipped by 6 bases and J by 4 bases, with 10 bases between them. The CDR3 consists of 12 residues. CDR3 sequence (DNA): TGTGCCAGCAGCCGCTCTAAGTACGAGCAGTACTTC. Translating it yields CASSRSKYEQYF.

The chain links TRBV7-2 to TRBJ2-7; unclear D gene. The CDR3 runs 12 residues. Germline V CDR1 and CDR2: SGHTA, FQGNSA. V was trimmed by 3 bases and J by 9 bases, leaving 12 bases between them. CDR3 nucleotides: TGTGCCAGCAGCTTTGACCCCGTCGGGCAGTACTTC. Translated: CASSFDPVGQYF.

The chain is built from TRBV13 and TRBJ2-1; 8 nucleotides agree with TRBD1. After removal of 2 bases from V and 6 bases from J, the junction contained 6 bases not matched to a gene. The CDR3 runs 15 residues. Germline CDR1 reads PRHDT; CDR2 reads FYEKMQ (reference sequence). The CDR3 region is CASSLIQGAGNEQFF. The DNA of the CDR3 is TGTGCCAGCAGCTTAATCCAGGGGGCCGGCAATGAGCAGTTCTTC.

This clone was found once. The genes are TRBV7-2 and TRBJ1-2; perhaps TRBD1 as D (6 bases). The V and J ends lost 5 bases and 5 bases respectively, with 15 bases between them. The germline V gene has CDR1 SGHTA and CDR2 FQGNSA. The CDR3 consists of 14 residues. The CDR3: CASSTGGFGYGYTF. CDR3 bases: TGTGCCAGCAGCACCGGGGGCTTTGGGTATGGCTACACCTTC. The full variable domain, its missing parts supplied by reference TRBV7-2 and TRBJ1-2, is GAGVSQSPSNKVTEKGKDVELRCDPISGHTALYWYRQSLGQGLEFLIYFQGNSAPDKSGLPSDRFSAERTGGSVSTLTIQRTQQEDSAVYLCASSTGGFGYGYTFGSGTRLTVV.

The chain is built from TRBV9 and TRBJ1-2, with no clear D. V shed 0 bases and J shed 3 bases, with 12 bases lying between them. CDR1 is SGDLS and CDR2 is YYNGEE in the germline V gene. The CDR3 covers 15 residues. CDR3 protein: CASSVDAGGDYGYTF. The CDR3 nucleotides read TGTGCCAGCAGCGTAGATGCAGGCGGGGACTATGGCTACACCTTC.

The chain combines TRBV7-9 with TRBJ1-5, with unresolved D. V gave up 1 base and J gave up 3 bases, with 7 bases separating them. The germline V gene encodes CDR1 SEHNR and CDR2 FQNEAQ (reference sequence). This CDR3 spans 14 amino acids. CDR3 region: CASSLEPDNQPQHF. The CDR3 DNA is TGTGCCAGCAGCTTAGAACCAGACAATCAGCCCCAGCATTTT.

This rearrangement joins TRBV7-9 to TRBJ2-2; TRBD2 matches 7 bases. There are 15 residues in the CDR3. CDR1 and CDR2 from the germline V gene are SEHNR and FQNEAQ (reference sequence). J lost 7 bases, V lost 2 bases, and 7 bases had no gene match. CDR3 residues: CASSLWREHRGELFF. The DNA of the CDR3 is TGTGCCAGCAGCTTATGGCGGGAGCATCGCGGGGAGCTGTTTTTT.